Sequencing of this TCR beta chain was carried out in a study of identical twins. The CDR3 runs to 16 residues. V dropped 6 bases and J dropped 6; count of bases not matched to a gene: 16. CDR1 is KGHSH and CDR2 is LQKENI in the germline V gene. Template switching added a universal primer site; cDNA carried unique molecular identifiers. TCRdb re-derived calls from the 5' RACE reads in MiXCR, one entry per CDR3 protein. The table lists under 300,000 distinct CDR3 sequences, roughly an eighth of them singletons. In its sample, this clonotype was seen many times. The V call is TRBV18, the J call TRBJ1-1, with TRBD1 matching 7 bases. Input material: memory (CD45RO+) T cells sorted from blood. The TCR comes from a young woman in good health. CDR3 loop: CASSPGQRFTQAEAFF. Here the CDR3 DNA reads TGTGCCAGCTCCCCGGGACAGCGATTTACACAGGCTGAAGCTTTCTTT. The entire variable domain, with the rest obtained from reference TRBV18 and TRBJ1-1, is as follows: NAGVMQNPRHLVRRRGQEARLRCSPMKGHSHVYWYRQLPEEGLKFMVYLQKENIIDESGMPKERFSAEFPKEGPSILRIQQVVRGDSAAYFCASSPGQRFTQAEAFFGQGTRLTVV.